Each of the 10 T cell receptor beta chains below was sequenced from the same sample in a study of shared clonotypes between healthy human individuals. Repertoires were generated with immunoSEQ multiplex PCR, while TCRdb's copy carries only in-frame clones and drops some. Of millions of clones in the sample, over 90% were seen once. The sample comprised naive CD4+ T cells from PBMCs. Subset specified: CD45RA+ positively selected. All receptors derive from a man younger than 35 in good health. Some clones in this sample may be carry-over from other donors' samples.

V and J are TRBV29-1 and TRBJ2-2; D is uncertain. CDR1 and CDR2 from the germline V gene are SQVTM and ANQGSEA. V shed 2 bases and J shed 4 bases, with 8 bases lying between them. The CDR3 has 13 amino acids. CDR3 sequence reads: CSVEWQSTGELFF. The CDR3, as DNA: TGCAGCGTTGAATGGCAGAGCACCGGGGAGCTGTTTTTT.

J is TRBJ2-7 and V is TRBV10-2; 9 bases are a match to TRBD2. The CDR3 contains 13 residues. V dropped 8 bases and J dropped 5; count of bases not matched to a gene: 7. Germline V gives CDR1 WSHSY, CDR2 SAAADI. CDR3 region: CASGRLAAHEQYF. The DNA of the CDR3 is TGCGCCAGCGGAAGACTAGCGGCCCACGAGCAGTACTTC.

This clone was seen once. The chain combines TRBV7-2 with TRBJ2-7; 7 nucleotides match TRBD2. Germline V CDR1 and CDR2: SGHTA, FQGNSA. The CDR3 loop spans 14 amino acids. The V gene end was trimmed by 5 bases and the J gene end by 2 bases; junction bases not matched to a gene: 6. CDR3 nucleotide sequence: TGTGCCAGCAGCCCCGAGCGGGGCGCCTACGAGCAGTACTTC. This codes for CASSPERGAYEQYF. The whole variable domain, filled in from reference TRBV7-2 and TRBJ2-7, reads GAGVSQSPSNKVTEKGKDVELRCDPISGHTALYWYRQSLGQGLEFLIYFQGNSAPDKSGLPSDRFSAERTGGSVSTLTIQRTQQEDSAVYLCASSPERGAYEQYFGPGTRLTVT.

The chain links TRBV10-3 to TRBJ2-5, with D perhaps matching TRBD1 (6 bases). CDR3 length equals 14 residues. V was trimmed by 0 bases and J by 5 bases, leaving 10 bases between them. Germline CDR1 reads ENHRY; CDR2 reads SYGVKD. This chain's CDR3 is CAISESGQGETQYF. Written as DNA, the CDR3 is TGTGCCATCAGTGAGTCGGGGCAGGGGGAGACCCAGTACTTC.

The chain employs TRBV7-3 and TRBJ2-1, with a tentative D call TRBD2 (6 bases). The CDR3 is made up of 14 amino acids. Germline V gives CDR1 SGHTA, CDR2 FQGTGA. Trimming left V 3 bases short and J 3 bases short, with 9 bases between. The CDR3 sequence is CASSLEGFYNEQFF. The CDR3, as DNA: TGTGCCAGCAGCTTGGAGGGGTTCTACAATGAGCAGTTCTTC. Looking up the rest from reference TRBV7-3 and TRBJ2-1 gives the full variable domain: GAGVSQTPSNKVTEKGKYVELRCDPISGHTALYWYRQSLGQGPEFLIYFQGTGAADDSGLPNDRFFAVRPEGSVSTLKIQRTERGDSAVYLCASSLEGFYNEQFFGPGTRLTVL.

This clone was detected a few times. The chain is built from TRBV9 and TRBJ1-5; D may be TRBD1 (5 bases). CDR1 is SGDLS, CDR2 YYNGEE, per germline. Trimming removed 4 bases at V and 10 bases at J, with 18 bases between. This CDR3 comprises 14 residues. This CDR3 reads CASSPGSDRDPQHF. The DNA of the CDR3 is TGTGCCAGCAGCCCCGGAAGCGACAGAGATCCCCAGCATTTT.

The CDR3 loop is CATSRGAGNEQYF. In DNA form, the CDR3 reads TGTGCCACCAGCAGAGGGGCGGGCAACGAGCAGTACTTC. V usage is TRBV15 and J usage is TRBJ2-7; D possibly corresponds to TRBD2 (5 bases). Germline-derived CDR1 and CDR2 are LNHNV and YYDKDF (reference sequence). Trimming cost V 1 base and J 5 bases, with 9 bases left between them. This CDR3 has 13 residues.

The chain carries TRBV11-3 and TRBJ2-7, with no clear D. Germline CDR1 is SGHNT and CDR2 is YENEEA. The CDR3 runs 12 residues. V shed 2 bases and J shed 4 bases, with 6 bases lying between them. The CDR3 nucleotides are TGTGCCAGCAGCTTAAACGGGTACGAGCAGTACTTC. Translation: CASSLNGYEQYF.

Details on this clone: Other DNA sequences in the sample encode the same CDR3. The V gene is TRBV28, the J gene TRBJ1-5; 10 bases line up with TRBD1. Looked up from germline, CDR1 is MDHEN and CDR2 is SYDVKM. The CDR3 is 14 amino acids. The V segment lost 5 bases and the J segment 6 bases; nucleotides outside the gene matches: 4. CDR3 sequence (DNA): TGTGCCAGCAGTCCGGGACAGGGGAGTCAGCCCCAGCATTTT. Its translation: CASSPGQGSQPQHF.

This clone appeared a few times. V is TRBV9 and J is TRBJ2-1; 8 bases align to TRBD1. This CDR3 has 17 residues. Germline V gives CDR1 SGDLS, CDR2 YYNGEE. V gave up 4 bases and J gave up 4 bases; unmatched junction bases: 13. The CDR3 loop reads CASSPLWTGRSYNEQFF. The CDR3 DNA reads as TGTGCCAGCAGCCCCCTATGGACAGGGAGATCTTACAATGAGCAGTTCTTC.